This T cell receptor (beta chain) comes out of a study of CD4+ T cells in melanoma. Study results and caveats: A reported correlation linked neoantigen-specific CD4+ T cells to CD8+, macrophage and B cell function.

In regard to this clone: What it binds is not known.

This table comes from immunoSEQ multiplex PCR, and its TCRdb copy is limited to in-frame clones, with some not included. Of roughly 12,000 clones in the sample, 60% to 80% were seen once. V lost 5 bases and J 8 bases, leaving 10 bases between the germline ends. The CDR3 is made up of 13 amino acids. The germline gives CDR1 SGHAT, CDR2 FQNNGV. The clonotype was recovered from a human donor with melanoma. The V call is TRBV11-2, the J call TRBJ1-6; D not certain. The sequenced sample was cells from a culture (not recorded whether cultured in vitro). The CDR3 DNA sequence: TGTGCCAGCAGCGCCAGATGGGATTCACCCCTCCACTTT. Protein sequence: CASSARWDSPLHF.